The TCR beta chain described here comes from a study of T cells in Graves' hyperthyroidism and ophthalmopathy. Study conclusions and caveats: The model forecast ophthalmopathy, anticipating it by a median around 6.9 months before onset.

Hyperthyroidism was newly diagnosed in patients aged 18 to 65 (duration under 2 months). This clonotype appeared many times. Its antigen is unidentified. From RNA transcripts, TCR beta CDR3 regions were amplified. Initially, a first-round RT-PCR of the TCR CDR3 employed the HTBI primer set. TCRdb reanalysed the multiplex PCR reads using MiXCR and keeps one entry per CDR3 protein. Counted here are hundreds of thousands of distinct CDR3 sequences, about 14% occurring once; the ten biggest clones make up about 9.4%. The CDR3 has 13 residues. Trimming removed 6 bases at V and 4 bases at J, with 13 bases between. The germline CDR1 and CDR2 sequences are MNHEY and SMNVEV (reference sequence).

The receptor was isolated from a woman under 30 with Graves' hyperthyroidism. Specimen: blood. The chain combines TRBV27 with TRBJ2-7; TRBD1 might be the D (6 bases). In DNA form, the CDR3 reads TGTGCCAGCAGCTCCAGGGGTTTGTACGAGCAGTACTTC. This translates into CASSSRGLYEQYF.